This T cell receptor (beta chain) was observed in a study of blood T cell repertoires in COVID-19. Study details: Donors in the United States, Italy and Spain gave samples during acute or convalescent COVID-19.

The assay was immunoSEQ multiplex PCR, and TCRdb's table has in-frame clones only and misses some. This table has around 100,000 clones, about 89% appearing once. CDR1 is SGHNT and CDR2 is YYREEE in the germline V gene (reference sequence). CDR3 size: 15 residues. With 4 bases removed from V and 9 bases from J, the gap between germline ends came to 17 bases. The receptor was derived from a man in his fifties or sixties with COVID-19, enrolled during active disease. Source material: peripheral blood. V gene TRBV5-4 combines with J gene TRBJ1-6; D is perhaps TRBD1 (5 bases). The CDR3 sequence: CASSLAGRMGSPLHF. DNA of the CDR3: TGTGCCAGCAGCCTCGCAGGGCGAATGGGTTCACCCCTCCACTTT.